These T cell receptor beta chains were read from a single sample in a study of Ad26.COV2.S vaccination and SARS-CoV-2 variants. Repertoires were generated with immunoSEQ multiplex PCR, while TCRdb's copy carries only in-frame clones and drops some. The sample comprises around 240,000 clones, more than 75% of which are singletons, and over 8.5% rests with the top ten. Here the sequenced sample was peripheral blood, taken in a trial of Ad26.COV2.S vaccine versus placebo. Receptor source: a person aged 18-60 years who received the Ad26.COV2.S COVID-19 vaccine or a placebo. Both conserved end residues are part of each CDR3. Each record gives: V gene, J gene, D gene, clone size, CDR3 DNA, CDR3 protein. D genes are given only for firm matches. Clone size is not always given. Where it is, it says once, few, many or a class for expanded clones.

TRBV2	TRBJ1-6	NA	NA	TGTGCCAGCAGTGTTGGACCCTGGGGCTCACCCCTCCACTTT	CASSVGPWGSPLHF
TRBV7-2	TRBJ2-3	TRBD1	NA	TGTGCCAGCAGCTTCGAGACAGGGGGCGTAACAGATACGCAGTATTTT	CASSFETGGVTDTQYF
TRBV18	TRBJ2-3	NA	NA	TGTGCCAGCTCACCACGACAACGGGCTGGAGATACGCAGTATTTT	CASSPRQRAGDTQYF
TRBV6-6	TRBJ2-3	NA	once	TGTGCCAGCAGTTTCGGGACCCCAGATACGCAGTATTTT	CASSFGTPDTQYF
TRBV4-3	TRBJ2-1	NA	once	TGCGCCAGCAGCCAAGATGGGACGGCCGAGCAGTTCTTC	CASSQDGTAEQFF
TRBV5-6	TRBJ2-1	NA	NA	TGTGCCAGCAGCCTCGACAATGAGCAGTTCTTC	CASSLDNEQFF
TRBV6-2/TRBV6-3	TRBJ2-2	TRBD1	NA	TGTGCCAGCAGTTGGCAGGGGGACACCGGGGAGCTGTTTTTT	CASSWQGDTGELFF
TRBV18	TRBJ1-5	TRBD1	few	TGTGCCAGCTCCCCAATTGAGGGGGCTTTGGGGAATCAGCCCCAGCATTTT	CASSPIEGALGNQPQHF
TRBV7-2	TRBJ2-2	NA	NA	TGTGCCAGCAGCTTTTATGACACCGGGGAGCTGTTTTTT	CASSFYDTGELFF
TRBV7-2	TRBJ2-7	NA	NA	TGTGCCAGCAGCCTCCGGGCCTCGGGCGAGCAGTACTTC	CASSLRASGEQYF
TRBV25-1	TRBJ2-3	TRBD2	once	TGTGCCAGCAGTCCAAAGGTAGCGGGTGGCAGCACAGATACGCAGTATTTT	CASSPKVAGGSTDTQYF
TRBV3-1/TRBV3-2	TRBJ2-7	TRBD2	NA	TGTGCCAGCAGCCAAAGGATAGGGACTAGCGGGGGGGCCCTCAGGACGGAGCAGTACTTC	CASSQRIGTSGGALRTEQYF
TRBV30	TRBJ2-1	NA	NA	TGTGCCTGCCCTGGGGGGGCGCCTTACAATGAGCAGTTCTTC	CACPGGAPYNEQFF
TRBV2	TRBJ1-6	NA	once	TGTGCCAGCAGGACCCAGGGGCCTTATAATTCACCCCTCCACTTT	CASRTQGPYNSPLHF
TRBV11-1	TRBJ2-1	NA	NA	TGTGCCAGCAGCTTAGGGCAGGTGGACTACAATGAGCAGTTCTTC	CASSLGQVDYNEQFF
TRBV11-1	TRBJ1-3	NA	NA	TGTGCCAGCAGCCTCACCGGACAGATCCTTGGAAACACCATATATTTT	CASSLTGQILGNTIYF
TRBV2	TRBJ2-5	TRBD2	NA	TGTGCCAGCAGAATACGGGAGGCCCCCGGAGAGACCCAGTACTTC	CASRIREAPGETQYF
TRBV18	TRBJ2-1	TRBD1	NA	TGTGCCAGCTCACCAGGATACAGGGGCCACTCCTACAATGAGCAGTTCTTC	CASSPGYRGHSYNEQFF
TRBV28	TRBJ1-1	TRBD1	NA	TGTGCCAGCAGTTTATCTTGGGACAGGGGATCAAACACTGAAGCTTTCTTT	CASSLSWDRGSNTEAFF
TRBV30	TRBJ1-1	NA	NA	TGTGCCTGGAACCCCCACTTGACAGGACCAAACACTGAAGCTTTCTTT	CAWNPHLTGPNTEAFF
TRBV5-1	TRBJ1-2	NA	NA	TGCGCCAGCAGCTCCCAAATCCCTCTGGATGGCTACACCTTC	CASSSQIPLDGYTF
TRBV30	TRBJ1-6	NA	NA	TGTGCCTGGAGTTTTGGCGGGAATGTCAATAATTCACCCCTCCACTTT	CAWSFGGNVNNSPLHF
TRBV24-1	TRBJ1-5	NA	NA	TGTGCCACCAGTGCCGAGGGGTCCAATCAGCCCCAGCATTTT	CATSAEGSNQPQHF
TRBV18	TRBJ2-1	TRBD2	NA	TGTGCCAGCTCACCTCTGGGACTAGCGGGTGAGCAGTTCTTC	CASSPLGLAGEQFF
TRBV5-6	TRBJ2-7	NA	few	TGTGCCAGCAGCTTTGGGGCCAGGGGAACCGAGCAGTACTTC	CASSFGARGTEQYF
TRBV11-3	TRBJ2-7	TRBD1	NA	TGTGCCAGCAGCTTAGGTGGGACAGGGGGCTACGAGCAGTACTTC	CASSLGGTGGYEQYF
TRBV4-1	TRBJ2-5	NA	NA	TGCGCCAGCAGCCAAGAGCCGGGGGGCCTGCTCCAAGAGACCCAGTACTTC	CASSQEPGGLLQETQYF
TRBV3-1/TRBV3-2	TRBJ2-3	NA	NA	TGTGCCAGCAGCCATCGGACAGACACTAGCACAGATACGCAGTATTTT	CASSHRTDTSTDTQYF
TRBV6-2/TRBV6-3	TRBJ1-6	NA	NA	TGTGCCAGCAGTTTACGGGAGAATTCACCCCTCCACTTT	CASSLRENSPLHF
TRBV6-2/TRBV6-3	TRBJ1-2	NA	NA	TGTGCCAGCAGCGAGGATCAGATCGGAGGCTACACCTTC	CASSEDQIGGYTF
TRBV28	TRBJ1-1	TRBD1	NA	TGTGCCAGCAGTTTCAGGGGGACCTCCGTTGGGACTGAAGCTTTCTTT	CASSFRGTSVGTEAFF
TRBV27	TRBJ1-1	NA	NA	TGTGCCAGCAGTCCGCCATTCGCTGAAGCTTTCTTT	CASSPPFAEAFF
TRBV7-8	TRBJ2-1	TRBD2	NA	TGTGCCAGCAGCACTCCTAGCGGACACTACAATGAGCAGTTCTTC	CASSTPSGHYNEQFF
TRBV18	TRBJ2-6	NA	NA	TGTGCCAGCTCACCGCTGGAGACTGGGGCCAACGTCCTGACTTTC	CASSPLETGANVLTF
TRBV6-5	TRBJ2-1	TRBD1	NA	TGTGCCAGCAACTTATTGGGACAGGGGTACTATGAGCAGTTCTTC	CASNLLGQGYYEQFF
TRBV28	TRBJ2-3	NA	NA	TGTGCCAGTAGAGACCCTATGAAAGATACGCAGTATTTT	CASRDPMKDTQYF
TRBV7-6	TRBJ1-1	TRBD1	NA	TGTGCCAGCAGCCCGCGGACAGGGAAGTTGAACACTGAAGCTTTCTTT	CASSPRTGKLNTEAFF
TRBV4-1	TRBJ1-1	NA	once	TGCGCCAGCAGCCAAGAGAGGACCTACAACACTGAAGCTTTCTTT	CASSQERTYNTEAFF
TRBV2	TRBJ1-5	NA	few	TGTGCCAGCAGTGTAGGGACACTTAGCAATCAGCCCCAGCATTTT	CASSVGTLSNQPQHF
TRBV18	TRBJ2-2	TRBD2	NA	TGTGCCAGCTCACCCGAGAGGCTAGCGGGATTCACCGGGGAGCTGTTTTTT	CASSPERLAGFTGELFF
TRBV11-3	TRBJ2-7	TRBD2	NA	TGTGCCAGCAGTCTAGCTAGCGGGGGGTCCTACGAGCAGTACTTC	CASSLASGGSYEQYF
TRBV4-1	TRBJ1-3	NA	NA	TGCGCCAGCAGCCAAGCAGGACCATTACAGCCCCGCTCTGGAAACACCATATATTTT	CASSQAGPLQPRSGNTIYF